Sequencing of this T cell receptor beta chain was carried out in a study of beta chain features in type 1 diabetes. Study conclusions and caveats: Since sequencing was performed on cDNA, cells with high TCR expression could be over-represented. Type 1 diabetes patients had TCRB CDR3s that were shorter (moderately but significantly so) in all four CD4+ subsets. Any role of HLA type in TCRB rearrangement remained unresolved here.

The CDR3 is 17 residues long. Between the trimmed V and J ends, which lost 0 bases and 2 bases, there was a span of 16 bases. In germline, CDR1 is SGHDT, CDR2 YYEEEE. Sequencing targeted expressed TCRB transcripts, as all isolated RNA had been reverse transcribed. Here immunoSEQ multiplex PCR was the method, and the copy in TCRdb shows in-frame clones only, minus some. The sample carries about 390,000 clones, around a tenth recorded once. Isolation of CD4+ naive, central memory, regulatory and stem cell-like memory cells was achieved by sorting via CD45RO/CCR7/CD25/CD127/CD95/CD27. The table lists this clone with a few counts. Its target is unknown.

Material: central memory CD4+ T cells from blood. This sequence joins TRBV5-6 and TRBJ2-3, with D possibly TRBD1 on 5 matching bases. This TCR was recovered from a man aged 25 to 40 with type 1 diabetes. CDR3 in DNA: TGTGCCAGCAGCTTGGAGCCGGTGGGGCCTCACACAGATACGCAGTATTTT. It specifies CASSLEPVGPHTDTQYF.